These 23 T cell receptor beta chains share one sample of origin, sequenced in a study of blood T cell repertoires in COVID-19. Repertoires were generated with immunoSEQ multiplex PCR, while TCRdb's copy carries only in-frame clones and drops some. This repertoire shows more than 100,000 clones, about four fifths found once; its top ten account for 1.4%. Sequencing used peripheral blood. Receptor source: a man aged 55 to 70 with acute or convalescent COVID-19.

The CDR3, as DNA: TGTGCCAGTAGTATAGACCCAGGGGGGAATGAGCAGTTCTTC. Translating it yields CASSIDPGGNEQFF. The genes are TRBV19 and TRBJ2-1; D perhaps matches TRBD1 (7 bases). Germline-derived CDR1 and CDR2 are LNHDA and SQIVND (reference sequence). Trimming cost V 0 bases and J 7 bases, with 10 bases left between them. The CDR3 contains 14 residues.

The V and J genes are TRBV7-3 and TRBJ2-1, with 13 bases identical to TRBD2. Trimming at V came to 5 bases and at J to 10 bases, leaving 14 bases not matched to a gene. CDR3 size: 17 residues. Germline V gene data show CDR1 as SGHTA and CDR2 as FQGTGA. The CDR3 protein is CASSPYPGLAGVKEQFF. DNA for the CDR3: TGTGCCAGCAGCCCCTATCCCGGACTAGCGGGAGTTAAAGAGCAGTTCTTC.

This clone has ten or more counts. The chain links TRBV5-4 to TRBJ2-3; 7 bases align to TRBD2. CDR1 SGHNT and CDR2 YYREEE come from the germline V gene (reference sequence). The V gene end was trimmed by 4 bases and the J gene end by 0 bases; junction bases not matched to a gene: 5. This CDR3 contains 15 residues. CDR3 coding DNA: TGTGCCAGCAGCCCACCTAGCGGTAGCACAGATACGCAGTATTTT. This translates into CASSPPSGSTDTQYF. The entire variable domain, with the rest obtained from reference TRBV5-4 and TRBJ2-3, is as follows: ETGVTQSPTHLIKTRGQQVTLRCSSQSGHNTVSWYQQALGQGPQFIFQYYREEENGRGNFPPRFSGLQFPNYSSELNVNALELDDSALYLCASSPPSGSTDTQYFGPGTRLTVL.

The chain is built from TRBV28 and TRBJ2-7; D is possibly TRBD1 (6 bases). The length of the CDR3 is 13 residues. Germline loops: CDR1 MDHEN, CDR2 SYDVKM. V lost 5 bases and J lost 4, with 12 bases in between. The CDR3 is CASSLTRGYEQYF. For the CDR3, the DNA is TGTGCCAGCAGTCTGACCAGGGGATACGAGCAGTACTTC.

The chain has TRBV2 and TRBJ2-3; 10 bases map to TRBD2. The V segment lost 4 bases and the J segment 6 bases; nucleotides outside the gene matches: 10. The CDR3 is 16 residues long. Germline CDR1 reads SNHLY; CDR2 reads FYNNEI. The CDR3 region has the DNA TGTGCCAGCAGTGGGATCGGGACTAGCGCTAGGGATACGCAGTATTTT. It encodes CASSGIGTSARDTQYF. The whole variable domain, remainder taken from reference TRBV2 and TRBJ2-3, is EPEVTQTPSHQVTQMGQEVILRCVPISNHLYFYWYRQILGQKVEFLVSFYNNEISEKSEIFDDQFSVERPDGSNFTLKIRSTKLEDSAMYFCASSGIGTSARDTQYFGPGTRLTVL.

The chain couples TRBV6-5 to TRBJ2-1; D is unclear. Germline V lookup: CDR1 MNHEY, CDR2 SVGAGI. Deletions cut 6 bases from V and 4 bases from J, with 10 bases between. The CDR3 sequence is 13 residues long. The CDR3 protein is CASSTQNYNEQFF. CDR3 nucleotide sequence: TGTGCCAGCAGCACGCAGAATTACAATGAGCAGTTCTTC.

This clone turned up a few times. The germline gene is not matched at one end of the junction; a read error may be the cause. The chain employs TRBV7-3 and TRBJ2-1; TRBD2 is a possible D gene (5 bases). The CDR3 length is 16 residues. Germline CDR1 SGHTA, CDR2 FQGTGA. CDR3 protein: CASSLTVGGYYDEQFF. The CDR3 coding sequence is TGTGCCAGCAGCTTAACGGTTGGAGGCTACTACGATGAGCAGTTCTTC.

The V call is TRBV9, the J call TRBJ2-2; 12 bases are shared with TRBD2. CDR3 size: 16 residues. The germline gives CDR1 SGDLS, CDR2 YYNGEE. J lost 6 bases, V lost 4 bases, and 7 bases had no gene match. The CDR3 spells CASSFRLAGASGELFF. As DNA, the CDR3 is TGTGCCAGCAGCTTCCGACTAGCGGGAGCGTCCGGGGAGCTGTTTTTT. The variable domain in full, with the rest retrieved from reference TRBV9 and TRBJ2-2, is DSGVTQTPKHLITATGQRVTLRCSPRSGDLSVYWYQQSLDQGLQFLIQYYNGEERAKGNILERFSAQQFPDLHSELNLSSLELGDSALYFCASSFRLAGASGELFFGEGSRLTVL.

The V gene is TRBV6-1, the J gene TRBJ2-7; TRBD2 agrees at 8 bases. The CDR3 sequence is 16 residues long. From germline, CDR1 is MNHNS and CDR2 SASEGT. J lost 0 bases, V lost 3 bases, and 7 bases had no gene match. CDR3 region: CASSDMRLAPSYEQYF. As DNA, the CDR3 is TGTGCCAGCAGTGACATGAGACTAGCGCCCTCCTACGAGCAGTACTTC.

The chain combines TRBV11-2 with TRBJ2-6; D perhaps matches TRBD2 (5 bases). The V gene's germline CDR1 is SGHAT and CDR2 FQNNGV. The CDR3 contains 15 residues. Trimming took off 0 bases at V and 4 bases at J, with 7 bases between the two ends. CDR3 region: CASSLDPGGANVLTF. CDR3 nucleotide sequence: TGTGCCAGCAGCTTAGATCCGGGGGGGGCCAACGTCCTGACTTTC. Using reference TRBV11-2 and TRBJ2-6 for the parts outside the CDR3, the full variable domain is EAGVAQSPRYKIIEKRQSVAFWCNPISGHATLYWYQQILGQGPKLLIQFQNNGVVDDSQLPKDRFSAERLKGVDSTLKIQPAKLEDSAVYLCASSLDPGGANVLTFGAGSRLTVL.

The chain carries TRBV6-5 and TRBJ1-1; 7 positions match TRBD1. The J segment lost 2 bases and the V segment lost 7 bases, leaving 4 bases of the junction unmatched. Germline V gives CDR1 MNHEY, CDR2 SVGAGI. The CDR3 contains 13 residues. The CDR3 DNA reads TGTGCCAGCAATAGGGGGCTCAACACTGAAGCTTTCTTT. This gives the protein CASNRGLNTEAFF.

V is TRBV5-1 and J is TRBJ2-5; TRBD1 might be the D (6 bases). Looked up from germline, CDR1 is SGHRS and CDR2 is YFSETQ. The ends were cut back, 0 bases at V and 5 bases at J, with 17 bases in the middle. The CDR3 consists of 16 residues. The CDR3 region has the DNA TGCGCCAGCAGCTTGGGAATAGCAGGGGCGAGGGAGACCCAGTACTTC. This codes for CASSLGIAGARETQYF.

This rearrangement joins TRBV19 to TRBJ1-4, with a tentative D call TRBD1 (5 bases). This CDR3 region has 14 residues. Trimming removed 6 bases from V and 8 bases from J, with 16 bases in between. Per the germline V gene, CDR1 is LNHDA and CDR2 is SQIVND (reference sequence). CDR3 coding DNA: TGTGCCAGTAGCGGTAGGAGGGACGGAGAAAAACTGTTTTTT. Translated, it gives CASSGRRDGEKLFF.

This clone was recorded once. The chain employs TRBV5-1 and TRBJ2-5; 7 bases map to TRBD2. In germline, CDR1 is SGHRS, CDR2 YFSETQ. Germline trimming cut 6 bases from V and 5 bases from J; bases unmatched to any gene: 10. This CDR3 has 14 amino acids. CDR3 sequence (DNA): TGCGCCAGCAACCCAGGGAGGGCTCGGGAGACCCAGTACTTC. It is translated as CASNPGRARETQYF.

This rearrangement joins TRBV3-1 (or the pseudogene TRBV3-2) to TRBJ2-7; TRBD1 agrees at 9 bases. The CDR3 runs to 14 residues. Germline V CDR1 and CDR2: LGHDT, YNNKEL (reference sequence). With 5 bases clipped from V and 7 bases from J, the junction kept 9 bases outside the gene matches. CDR3 coding DNA: TGTGCCAGCAGCAACCGGGACAGGGTTGGGGAGCAGTACTTC. It codes for CASSNRDRVGEQYF.

The chain links TRBV5-1 to TRBJ1-1, with TRBD1 as a possible D gene (5 bases). Trimming cost V 2 bases and J 2 bases, with 10 bases left between them. Germline-derived CDR1 and CDR2 are SGHRS and YFSETQ. This CDR3 has 14 residues. This CDR3 reads CASSFYGQNTEAFF. The CDR3 region has the DNA TGCGCCAGCAGCTTCTATGGACAAAACACTGAAGCTTTCTTT.

The chain employs TRBV14 and TRBJ2-1, with 9 positions matching TRBD1. The CDR3 contains 17 residues. The germline gives CDR1 SGHDN, CDR2 FVKESK. The J segment lost 6 bases and the V segment lost 1 base, leaving 10 bases of the junction unmatched. The DNA of the CDR3 is TGTGCCAGCAGCCAAGGTAGTGGACACAGGGGGCGCAATGAGCAGTTCTTC. Protein sequence: CASSQGSGHRGRNEQFF. The whole variable domain, filled in from reference TRBV14 and TRBJ2-1, reads EAGVTQFPSHSVIEKGQTVTLRCDPISGHDNLYWYRRVMGKEIKFLLHFVKESKQDESGMPNNRFLAERTGGTYSTLKVQPAELEDSGVYFCASSQGSGHRGRNEQFFGPGTRLTVL.

The rearrangement joins TRBV29-1 to TRBJ2-1, with D possibly being TRBD2 (6 bases). Trimming cost V 5 bases and J 14 bases, with 22 bases left between them. The CDR3 loop spans 13 amino acids. CDR1 is SQVTM and CDR2 is ANQGSEA in the germline V gene. The CDR3 nucleotides read TGCAGCGTTACCCTGACTAGGGCCGGTTTGGAGTTCTTC. Amino acids: CSVTLTRAGLEFF.

The J gene is TRBJ2-3, the V gene TRBV27; a weak D match, TRBD2 (6 bases). From germline, CDR1 is MNHEY and CDR2 SMNVEV (reference sequence). Trimming removed 7 bases at V and 4 bases at J, with 15 bases between. The CDR3 is 14 amino acids. For the CDR3, the DNA is TGTGCCAGCAAGGCGGGGCGACTAGCAGATACGCAGTATTTT. Its translation: CASKAGRLADTQYF.

The CDR3 sequence is CASRGTGTDTQYF. CDR3 nucleotides: TGCGCCAGCAGGGGGACAGGGACAGATACGCAGTATTTT. The V gene is TRBV5-1, the J gene TRBJ2-3; 9 nucleotides agree with TRBD1. Trimming removed 5 bases from V and 3 bases from J; junction bases left unmatched: 1. The CDR3 totals 13 residues. The germline V gene has CDR1 SGHRS and CDR2 YFSETQ.

The V gene is TRBV6-5, the J gene TRBJ1-4; TRBD1 might be the D (6 bases). This CDR3 comprises 14 residues. V dropped 7 bases and J dropped 9 bases, with 18 bases sitting between them. Per germline, CDR1 MNHEY and CDR2 SVGAGI. As DNA, the CDR3 is TGTGCCAGCACCCCGTCGGCAGGGGCACAAAAACTGTTTTTT. Its translation is CASTPSAGAQKLFF.

The chain combines TRBV6-2 or TRBV6-3 with TRBJ2-7; D gene unclear. Germline-derived CDR1 and CDR2 are MNHEY and SVGEGT. Trimming pared 2 bases from V and 3 bases from J, leaving 8 bases between. The CDR3 has 13 amino acids. CDR3 amino acids: CASSYMGRYEQYF. CDR3 bases: TGTGCCAGCAGTTACATGGGCCGCTACGAGCAGTACTTC.

The chain combines TRBV6-5 with TRBJ1-1; tentative D call: TRBD1 (5 bases). The germline gives CDR1 MNHEY, CDR2 SVGAGI. With 7 bases removed from V and 4 bases from J, the gap between germline ends came to 13 bases. This CDR3 spans 13 amino acids. The CDR3 sequence: CASTERGFTEAFF. CDR3 bases: TGTGCCAGCACCGAAAGGGGATTCACTGAAGCTTTCTTT.